Sequencing of this TCR beta chain was carried out in a study of T-cell reconstitution after alpha-beta-depleted transplantation in children. During its preparation, the TCRbeta library received unique molecular identifiers. TCRdb used MiXCR to reprocess the PCR reads, holding one entry per CDR3 protein. This table holds fewer than 700,000 distinct CDR3 sequences, roughly 23% found once. Study conclusions and caveats: From surviving recipient T cells and thymic progenitors came the high day-60 TCRbeta diversity observed in some patients. Several hundred graft clones that had expanded were reportedly the source of alpha-beta T cells about two months after transplant. Among T cells one year after transplant, newly produced cells accounted for most counts and diversity.

The CDR3 sequence is 15 residues long. V was shortened by 2 bases and J by 7 bases, with 15 bases between the two germline ends. The V gene's germline CDR1 is MDHEN and CDR2 SYDVKM. As to this clonotype: Its antigen is undetermined.

The material was PBMCs, mostly from graft donor cells, obtained 360 days after TCRalphabeta/CD19-depleted stem cell transplant. This chain connects TRBV28 to TRBJ1-5, with unresolved D. This receptor was obtained from a boy younger than two who had a stem cell transplant for acute myeloid leukemia, so the T cells may come from the graft donor. This chain's CDR3 is CASSLRLRIGQPQHF. The CDR3 DNA sequence: TGTGCCAGCAGTTTAAGATTACGGATAGGACAGCCCCAGCATTTT.